Following are 18 T cell receptor beta chains from one sample sequenced in a study of T cell responses to AZD1222 COVID-19 vaccine. Produced via immunoSEQ multiplex PCR; TCRdb's table is partial and in-frame only. Among tens of thousands of clones listed, over 60% were seen once. The material sequenced was peripheral blood, taken on day 0 of AZD1222 vaccination. The receptors originated from an adult in good health.

The V gene is TRBV4-1, the J gene TRBJ1-5; D remains ambiguous. The germline V gene encodes CDR1 MGHRA and CDR2 YSYEKL. The CDR3 length is 16 residues. Trimming removed 1 base at V and 1 base at J, with 11 bases between. The CDR3 reads CASSQVIAQSNQPQHF. CDR3 nucleotide sequence: TGCGCCAGCAGCCAAGTAATAGCACAAAGCAATCAGCCCCAGCATTTT.

The chain combines TRBV5-4 with TRBJ1-1; D might be TRBD1 (6 bases). V lost 3 bases, J lost 9 bases, and 15 bases lay in between. Per germline, CDR1 SGHNT and CDR2 YYREEE (reference sequence). The CDR3 is 13 amino acids. The CDR3 here is CASSSQGGTKAFF. CDR3 DNA sequence: TGTGCCAGCAGCTCCCAAGGGGGGACGAAAGCTTTCTTT.

On this clone: A junction end diverges from the germline sequence, so it may reflect a read error. This chain joins TRBV6-1 and TRBJ2-4; D may be TRBD1 (6 bases). The CDR3 consists of 18 residues. CDR1 MNHNS and CDR2 SASEGT come from the germline V gene. CDR3 DNA: TGTGCCAGCAATGAAGGGCAGGGGCGACGTTTGGTCAAAAACATTCAGTACTTC. The encoded protein is CASNEGQGRRLVKNIQYF.

The chain is built from TRBV30 and TRBJ2-7; D is possibly TRBD1 or TRBD2 (5 bases each). Germline CDR1 reads GTSNPN; CDR2 reads SVGIG (reference sequence). The ends were cut back, 7 bases at V and 7 bases at J, with 20 bases in the middle. CDR3 length equals 13 residues. For the CDR3, the DNA is TGTGCCTCTCTGGGTGAGGGGTTTGGAGAGCAGTACTTC. It is translated as CASLGEGFGEQYF.

The rearrangement uses TRBV19 and TRBJ1-1, with unresolved D. Germline V CDR1 and CDR2: LNHDA, SQIVND (reference sequence). Trimming shortened V by 4 bases and J by 2 bases, and 23 bases separated the two germline ends. The CDR3 totals 18 residues. The CDR3 bases are TGTGCCAGTAGTACCCACCCGACACTTCCAGCCCCTAACACTGAAGCTTTCTTT. Translating gives CASSTHPTLPAPNTEAFF.

This chain uses TRBV7-8 with TRBJ2-1, with 10 bases lining up with TRBD2. This CDR3 is built from 17 residues. Germline V gene sequence: CDR1 SGHVS, CDR2 FQNEAQ. The V segment lost 5 bases and the J segment 8 bases; nucleotides outside the gene matches: 15. The CDR3 region is CASSPSGRERGGYEQFF. The CDR3 DNA reads TGTGCCAGCAGCCCCAGCGGGAGGGAGCGGGGGGGTTATGAGCAGTTCTTC. The full variable domain, rest sourced from reference TRBV7-8 and TRBJ2-1, is GAGVSQSPRYKVAKRGQDVALRCDPISGHVSLFWYQQALGQGPEFLTYFQNEAQLDKSGLPSDRFFAERPEGSVSTLKIQRTQQEDSAVYLCASSPSGRERGGYEQFFGPGTRLTVL.

The V gene is TRBV9, the J gene TRBJ1-6, with D maybe TRBD1 (6 bases). CDR3 size: 14 residues. V lost 0 bases to trimming and J lost 11 bases, with 12 bases between them. Germline loops: CDR1 SGDLS, CDR2 YYNGEE. In DNA form, the CDR3 reads TGTGCCAGCAGCGTAGAGGGGGAGGCGACACCCCTCCACTTT. Protein sequence: CASSVEGEATPLHF. The whole variable domain, filled in from reference TRBV9 and TRBJ1-6, reads DSGVTQTPKHLITATGQRVTLRCSPRSGDLSVYWYQQSLDQGLQFLIQYYNGEERAKGNILERFSAQQFPDLHSELNLSSLELGDSALYFCASSVEGEATPLHFGNGTRLTVT.

This chain connects TRBV11-2 to TRBJ2-1; TRBD2 might be the D (6 bases). With 1 base removed from V and 4 bases from J, the gap between germline ends came to 14 bases. CDR3 length equals 16 residues. The V gene's germline CDR1 is SGHAT and CDR2 FQNNGV. The CDR3 here is CASSLGRGDGYNEQFF. DNA of the CDR3: TGTGCCAGCAGCTTAGGGCGCGGGGATGGTTACAATGAGCAGTTCTTC.

The V gene is TRBV9, the J gene TRBJ1-2; a weak D match, TRBD1 (5 bases). There are 14 residues in the CDR3. Germline CDR1 SGDLS, CDR2 YYNGEE. The V gene lost 3 bases and the J gene lost 5 bases, with 14 bases spanning the gap. The CDR3 reads CASSAAGGFYGYTF. CDR3 nucleotide sequence: TGTGCCAGCAGCGCCGCCGGGGGGTTTTATGGCTACACCTTC. The variable domain in full, completed from reference TRBV9 and TRBJ1-2, reads DSGVTQTPKHLITATGQRVTLRCSPRSGDLSVYWYQQSLDQGLQFLIQYYNGEERAKGNILERFSAQQFPDLHSELNLSSLELGDSALYFCASSAAGGFYGYTFGSGTRLTVV.

The chain carries TRBV6-4 and TRBJ2-7, with 8 bases aligning to TRBD1. V was pared by 4 bases and J by 0 bases, with 11 bases of the junction left unmatched. CDR3 length equals 17 residues. CDR1 is MRHNA and CDR2 is SNTAGT in the germline V gene. The CDR3 sequence is CASSGDRPTLGSYEQYF. The CDR3 nucleotides are TGTGCCAGCAGTGGGGACAGGCCGACCCTTGGCTCCTACGAGCAGTACTTC.

CDR3 protein: CASSSNRESPLHF. The DNA for the CDR3 is TGTGCCAGCAGTTCGAACAGGGAATCACCCCTCCACTTT. The chain carries TRBV11-3 and TRBJ1-6; the D gene is possibly TRBD1 (6 bases). V was shortened by 6 bases and J by 10 bases, with 13 bases between the two germline ends. Germline-derived CDR1 and CDR2 are SGHNT and YENEEA. The CDR3 is 13 residues long.

V usage is TRBV6-5 and J usage is TRBJ2-4; 9 bases are shared with TRBD1. The V segment lost 0 bases and the J segment 8 bases; nucleotides outside the gene matches: 8. CDR3 length: 16 residues. CDR1 and CDR2 (germline): MNHEY, SVGAGI. The CDR3 reads CASSYSTGTGRHIQYF. The CDR3 DNA is TGTGCCAGCAGTTACTCGACAGGGACAGGGAGACACATTCAGTACTTC.

The chain links TRBV7-2 to TRBJ2-1; D is undetermined. Trimming pared 4 bases from V and 5 bases from J, leaving 12 bases between. CDR1 is SGHTA and CDR2 is FQGNSA in the germline V gene. This CDR3 contains 14 residues. CDR3 DNA: TGTGCCAGCAGCTCCATGGGGAATAACAATGAGCAGTTCTTC. Amino acids: CASSSMGNNNEQFF. Combining the CDR3 with reference TRBV7-2 and TRBJ2-1 gives the whole variable domain GAGVSQSPSNKVTEKGKDVELRCDPISGHTALYWYRQSLGQGLEFLIYFQGNSAPDKSGLPSDRFSAERTGGSVSTLTIQRTQQEDSAVYLCASSSMGNNNEQFFGPGTRLTVL.

A note on this clone: This sample includes further DNA sequences coding for the same CDR3. The V and J genes are TRBV3-1 (or the pseudogene TRBV3-2) and TRBJ1-2, with TRBD1 identical over 10 bases. This CDR3 spans 14 amino acids. In germline, CDR1 is LGHDT, CDR2 YNNKEL (reference sequence). V gave up 4 bases and J gave up 4 bases; unmatched junction bases: 3. Here the CDR3 DNA reads TGTGCCAGCAGCCCGGGACAGGGGCGCTATGGCTACACCTTC. The encoded protein is CASSPGQGRYGYTF.

The count of this clone is one. The chain employs TRBV28 and TRBJ1-2, with TRBD1 matching 10 bases. Germline V gene data show CDR1 as MDHEN and CDR2 as SYDVKM. Unmatched junction bases numbered 12, after V lost 5 bases and J lost 3 bases. The CDR3 extends over 17 amino acids. The CDR3 sequence is CASSPYRGQGTYYGYTF. As DNA, the CDR3 is TGTGCCAGCAGTCCTTATAGGGGACAGGGGACATACTATGGCTACACCTTC.

The table lists this clone with a count of one. The CDR3 DNA reads as TGCGCCAGCAGCTTTGAACTAGCGGGGGCTGGAGATACGCAGTATTTT. Its translation is CASSFELAGAGDTQYF. V usage is TRBV5-1 and J usage is TRBJ2-3, with 11 bases fitting TRBD2. The CDR3 covers 16 residues. The germline gives CDR1 SGHRS, CDR2 YFSETQ. V shed 2 bases and J 5 bases; nucleotides not matched to a gene: 7.

The chain has TRBV11-2 and TRBJ1-2; no definite D call. The CDR3 loop spans 17 amino acids. V lost 0 bases and J lost 1, with 15 bases in between. Germline CDR1 is SGHAT and CDR2 is FQNNGV. CDR3 loop: CASSLDLGQNFNYGYTF. Written as DNA, the CDR3 is TGTGCCAGCAGCTTAGATCTGGGTCAGAACTTTAACTATGGCTACACCTTC.

This clone has just one count. The J gene is TRBJ1-4, the V gene TRBV11-2, with 8 positions matching TRBD1. J was trimmed by 5 bases and V by 2 bases; bases with no gene match: 4. Germline V CDR1 and CDR2: SGHAT, FQNNGV. The CDR3 runs to 15 residues. Written as DNA, the CDR3 is TGTGCCAGCAGCTTAACAAGACAGGGGAATGAAAAACTGTTTTTT. Translation: CASSLTRQGNEKLFF.